This TCR beta chain was identified during a study of T-cell memory formation after mild COVID-19. The CDR3 spans 15 residues. Germline CDR1 SGDLS, CDR2 YYNGEE. Trimming took off 4 bases at V and 2 bases at J, with 12 bases between the two ends. TCRdb reprocessed the 5' RACE reads with MiXCR, giving one entry per CDR3 protein. Altogether approximately 500,000 distinct CDR3 sequences are present, around 25% being singletons, with the ten largest covering around 12%. The source is an adult woman who had mild COVID-19 (a few samples of this study predate the infection). Cell type and time point are not known. The sequencing sample was made of PBMCs or a T cell subset sorted from them (not recorded which). V is TRBV9 and J is TRBJ2-2, with TRBD2 as a possible D gene (6 bases). This CDR3 is CASSPPAGNTGELFF. CDR3 in DNA: TGTGCCAGCAGCCCGCCAGCGGGTAACACCGGGGAGCTGTTTTTT.